Each of the 28 T cell receptor beta chains below was sequenced from the same sample in a study of T-cell reconstitution after alpha-beta-depleted transplantation in children. Preparation of the TCRbeta library was carried out with unique molecular identifiers. TCRdb re-called the PCR reads through MiXCR, storing one row per CDR3 protein. The profile shows around 380,000 distinct CDR3 sequences, around 9.9% of them singletons. The source was PBMCs from the stem cell graft donor, collected from the stem cell graft. The receptors were sampled from a human donor who donated a stem cell graft to a child with acute myeloid leukemia.

This chain connects TRBV7-9 to TRBJ1-2, with D possibly TRBD1 on 5 matching bases. The germline gives CDR1 SEHNR, CDR2 FQNEAQ (reference sequence). The V and J ends lost 0 bases and 4 bases respectively, with 12 bases between them. The CDR3 contains 15 residues. The CDR3 here is CASSLAFGAPYGYTF. DNA for the CDR3: TGTGCCAGCAGCTTAGCGTTCGGGGCCCCCTATGGCTACACCTTC.

V and J are TRBV7-2 and TRBJ1-2, with D possibly matching TRBD1 (6 bases). Germline V gene lookup returns CDR1 SGHTA and CDR2 FQGNSA. V was pared by 5 bases and J by 7 bases, with 14 bases between. The CDR3 loop spans 13 amino acids. Here the CDR3 reads CASSLAGAAGYTF. Written as DNA, the CDR3 is TGTGCCAGCAGCCTGGCGGGGGCTGCTGGCTACACCTTC.

This clonotype was counted between two and nine times. V usage is TRBV29-1 and J usage is TRBJ2-7; 7 nucleotides align to TRBD1. V lost 4 bases, J lost 7 bases, and 7 bases stayed unmatched. The V gene's germline CDR1 is SQVTM and CDR2 ANQGSEA. This CDR3 region has 12 residues. For the CDR3, the DNA is TGCAGCGTTGGGGACAGCAGTATTGAGCAGTACTTC. Amino acid sequence: CSVGDSSIEQYF.

This clonotype appeared many times. The J gene is TRBJ1-1, the V gene TRBV20-1; maybe TRBD1 (5 bases). CDR3 length: 16 residues. Germline lookup yields CDR1 DFQATT and CDR2 SNEGSKA (reference sequence). V was shortened by 6 bases and J by 3 bases, with 23 bases between the two germline ends. CDR3 sequence (DNA): TGCAGTGCCAGGCCGGACATAACGGCCTTTTACACTGAAGCTTTCTTT. As protein: CSARPDITAFYTEAFF.

This clonotype was recorded a few times. The V and J genes are TRBV6-5 and TRBJ2-1; unclear D gene. This CDR3 has 14 residues. With 0 bases removed from V and 6 bases from J, the gap between germline ends came to 9 bases. Looked up from germline, CDR1 is MNHEY and CDR2 is SVGAGI. Written as DNA, the CDR3 is TGTGCCAGCAGTTACTCTTCAAGCCTCAATGAGCAGTTCTTC. Protein: CASSYSSSLNEQFF.

The sample holds a few counts of this clonotype. The V and J genes are TRBV5-6 and TRBJ1-6; D unresolved. The CDR3 spans 16 residues. The germline V gene encodes CDR1 SGHDT and CDR2 YYEEEE. The V gene lost 7 bases and the J gene lost 2 bases, with 16 bases spanning the gap. The CDR3 loop is CASQLMAMAYNSPLHF. The CDR3 bases are TGTGCCAGCCAGCTCATGGCGATGGCCTATAATTCACCCCTCCACTTT.

This clonotype has a count of ten or more. The CDR3 DNA reads as TGTGCCAGCAGTCGGACAGGGATGAACACCGGGGAGCTGTTTTTT. This encodes CASSRTGMNTGELFF. The chain is built from TRBV12-3 or TRBV12-4 and TRBJ2-2; 8 nucleotides agree with TRBD1. CDR3 size: 15 residues. The trim removed 5 bases at V and 1 base at J, leaving 3 bases unmatched.

J is TRBJ1-5 and V is TRBV10-2; maybe TRBD1 (5 bases). The CDR3 has 17 residues. CDR1 and CDR2 from the germline V gene are WSHSY and SAAADI. V was clipped by 5 bases and J by 1 base, with 18 bases between them. Here the CDR3 DNA reads TGCGCCAGCAGTCATATGGGGCAGCAATTGAGCAATCAGCCCCAGCATTTT. This codes for CASSHMGQQLSNQPQHF.

This clonotype was found a few times. The chain couples TRBV10-3 to TRBJ2-2; D is undetermined. Germline V gene data show CDR1 as ENHRY and CDR2 as SYGVKD. The CDR3 covers 14 residues. V was shortened by 0 bases and J by 2 bases, with 4 bases between the two germline ends. The CDR3 protein is CAISESGNTGELFF. DNA for the CDR3: TGTGCCATCAGTGAGTCAGGAAACACCGGGGAGCTGTTTTTT.

This clonotype occurred many times. The rearrangement joins TRBV12-3 or TRBV12-4 to TRBJ2-1; possible D gene TRBD2, 5 bases. The CDR3 has 11 residues. V shed 6 bases and J shed 10 bases, with 10 bases lying between them. The CDR3 DNA follows: TGTGCCAGCAGCAGCGGATGGGAGCAGTTCTTC. It is translated as CASSSGWEQFF.

This clonotype showed up many times. The chain has TRBV12-3 or TRBV12-4 and TRBJ2-1; D may correspond to TRBD1 or TRBD2 (6 bases each). Trimming left V 7 bases short and J 4 bases short, with 14 bases between. This CDR3 region has 14 residues. CDR3 DNA sequence: TGTGCCAGCACCCCGAGGGGGAGGTACAATGAGCAGTTCTTC. It is translated as CASTPRGRYNEQFF.

This clonotype was seen more than once but under ten times. The J gene is TRBJ1-2, the V gene TRBV20-1, with D tentatively TRBD1 (6 bases). Trimming removed 1 base at V and 0 bases at J, with 12 bases between. Looked up from germline, CDR1 is DFQATT and CDR2 is SNEGSKA (reference sequence). The CDR3 totals 15 residues. The CDR3 DNA is TGCAGTGCTAGAGTCCCACAGGGATCTAACTATGGCTACACCTTC. This codes for CSARVPQGSNYGYTF.

This clonotype was detected ten times or more. The V gene is TRBV20-1, the J gene TRBJ1-1; no definite D call. The V gene's germline CDR1 is DFQATT and CDR2 SNEGSKA (reference sequence). Deletions cut 1 base from V and 0 bases from J, with 9 bases between. This CDR3 comprises 14 residues. CDR3 coding DNA: TGCAGTGCTAGAGGGGTGGTCATGAACACTGAAGCTTTCTTT. This codes for CSARGVVMNTEAFF.

This clonotype was observed a handful of times. The rearrangement joins TRBV7-2 to TRBJ2-2; 9 bases match TRBD1. Germline CDR1 and CDR2: SGHTA and FQGNSA. V was pared by 5 bases and J by 9 bases, with 16 bases of the junction left unmatched. CDR3 size: 17 residues. CDR3: CASSHGGGQGPIWELFF. In DNA form, the CDR3 reads TGTGCCAGCAGCCATGGGGGGGGACAGGGACCAATTTGGGAGCTGTTTTTT.

In its sample, this clonotype was seen once. The J gene is TRBJ1-1, the V gene TRBV12-3 or TRBV12-4; no firm D call. The CDR3 runs 13 residues. V lost 1 base and J 5 bases, leaving 8 bases between the germline ends. CDR3 loop: CASSLEGSTEAFF. The CDR3, as DNA: TGTGCCAGCAGTTTAGAAGGGAGTACTGAAGCTTTCTTT.

This clonotype was seen at least ten times. The chain links TRBV3-1 to TRBJ2-1, with TRBD2 matching over 7 bases. V dropped 4 bases and J dropped 6; count of bases not matched to a gene: 12. CDR3 length: 16 amino acids. The germline CDR1 and CDR2 sequences are LGHDT and YNNKEL (reference sequence). This CDR3 reads CASSRSGRTSGNEQFF. CDR3 DNA: TGTGCCAGCAGCCGCTCCGGGAGGACGTCTGGCAATGAGCAGTTCTTC.

V is TRBV3-1 and J is TRBJ2-7, with 14 bases lining up with TRBD2. Germline loops: CDR1 LGHDT, CDR2 YNNKEL (reference sequence). The CDR3 has 17 amino acids. Germline trimming cut 1 base from V and 8 bases from J; bases unmatched to any gene: 10. The CDR3 region is CASSQGLTGLAGVKQYF. The CDR3 DNA sequence: TGTGCCAGCAGCCAAGGCCTAACGGGACTAGCGGGAGTTAAGCAGTACTTC.

Only a few counts were recorded for this clonotype. V gene TRBV10-3 combines with J gene TRBJ2-7; 8 bases line up with TRBD1. This CDR3 contains 15 residues. CDR1 ENHRY and CDR2 SYGVKD come from the germline V gene. The trim removed 3 bases at V and 1 base at J, leaving 5 bases unmatched. This CDR3 is CAISDWTGISYEQYF. The CDR3 DNA is TGTGCCATCAGTGATTGGACAGGGATATCCTACGAGCAGTACTTC.

There are a few counts of this clonotype. The J gene is TRBJ2-7, the V gene TRBV7-2, with 8 positions matching TRBD2. This CDR3 has 17 residues. Per germline, CDR1 SGHTA and CDR2 FQGNSA. The V gene end was trimmed by 5 bases and the J gene end by 3 bases; junction bases not matched to a gene: 15. The DNA of the CDR3 is TGTGCCAGCAGCCCCCACCGTGGGGCGGGAGGCATCTACGAGCAGTACTTC. It translates to CASSPHRGAGGIYEQYF.

Many counts were recorded for this clonotype. In DNA form, the CDR3 reads TGCGCCAGCAGCTACGACCCAGGGGGCGGAGTTGAAAAACTGTTTTTT. Translation gives CASSYDPGGGVEKLFF. This rearrangement joins TRBV5-1 to TRBJ1-4, with 8 nucleotides matching TRBD1. Looked up from germline, CDR1 is SGHRS and CDR2 is YFSETQ. The CDR3 has 16 residues. With 3 bases clipped from V and 7 bases from J, the junction kept 11 bases outside the gene matches.

V usage is TRBV20-1 and J usage is TRBJ2-1; 11 bases map to TRBD1. This CDR3 comprises 14 residues. Germline lookup yields CDR1 DFQATT and CDR2 SNEGSKA (reference sequence). J gave up 3 bases and V 7 bases, and 5 bases lay outside the gene matches. In nucleotides, the CDR3 is TGCAGTGGCGGACAGGGGGCGGACTACAATGAGCAGTTCTTC. The encoded protein is CSGGQGADYNEQFF.

This clonotype has a handful of counts. The chain uses TRBV12-3 or TRBV12-4 and TRBJ2-5; D unclear. The V end lost 1 base, the J end lost 5 bases, and 8 bases lay between the germline ends. The CDR3 runs to 13 residues. The CDR3 loop is CASSLGPLETQYF. The CDR3 DNA reads TGTGCCAGCAGTTTAGGCCCGCTGGAGACCCAGTACTTC.

This clonotype was seen repeatedly, ten times or more. The V gene is TRBV20-1, the J gene TRBJ1-2, with D tentatively TRBD1 (5 bases). V lost 6 bases and J lost 5, with 13 bases in between. CDR1 and CDR2 (germline): DFQATT, SNEGSKA (reference sequence). CDR3 length: 12 amino acids. CDR3 sequence reads: CSARGGEYGYTF. The CDR3 DNA is TGCAGTGCCCGGGGAGGGGAATATGGCTACACCTTC.

The rearrangement links TRBV5-1 to TRBJ2-1; no clear D. This CDR3 spans 14 amino acids. Trimming removed 4 bases at V and 8 bases at J, with 16 bases between. The germline CDR1 and CDR2 sequences are SGHRS and YFSETQ. The CDR3 sequence: CASSRSAPGDEQFF. In DNA form, the CDR3 reads TGCGCCAGCAGCCGGAGTGCTCCTGGCGATGAGCAGTTCTTC.

This rearrangement joins TRBV9 to TRBJ2-3, with TRBD1 matching over 7 bases. The CDR3 runs to 15 residues. Germline V gives CDR1 SGDLS, CDR2 YYNGEE. The V and J ends lost 0 bases and 6 bases, in that order; junction bases with no gene match: 7. CDR3 region: CASSVGGTEADTQYF. The DNA for the CDR3 is TGTGCCAGCAGCGTAGGAGGGACAGAAGCCGATACGCAGTATTTT. Complete variable domain (other parts from reference TRBV9 and TRBJ2-3): DSGVTQTPKHLITATGQRVTLRCSPRSGDLSVYWYQQSLDQGLQFLIQYYNGEERAKGNILERFSAQQFPDLHSELNLSSLELGDSALYFCASSVGGTEADTQYFGPGTRLTVL.

The chain recombines TRBV10-3 with TRBJ1-2, with D uncertain. V dropped 6 bases and J dropped 4 bases, with 12 bases sitting between them. The CDR3 runs 13 residues. The germline CDR1 and CDR2 sequences are ENHRY and SYGVKD. The CDR3 region is CAISDWDGYGYTF. The CDR3 DNA reads as TGTGCCATCAGCGATTGGGATGGCTATGGCTACACCTTC.

This clonotype was counted between two and nine times. This chain uses TRBV9 with TRBJ2-1; D gene ambiguous. V was pared by 2 bases and J by 9 bases, with 12 bases between. The CDR3 covers 13 residues. Germline V gene data show CDR1 as SGDLS and CDR2 as YYNGEE. The CDR3 coding sequence is TGTGCCAGCAGCGTCGGCAACCGGGCTGAGCAGTTCTTC. Translated: CASSVGNRAEQFF.

There are many counts of this clonotype. The CDR3 DNA is TGCAGCGTCTCACGACAGGGCAATGAGCAGTTCTTC. It encodes CSVSRQGNEQFF. V and J are TRBV29-1 and TRBJ2-1; 7 bases are a match to TRBD1. With 6 bases clipped from V and 6 bases from J, the junction kept 5 bases outside the gene matches. The V gene's germline CDR1 is SQVTM and CDR2 ANQGSEA. The CDR3 totals 12 residues.